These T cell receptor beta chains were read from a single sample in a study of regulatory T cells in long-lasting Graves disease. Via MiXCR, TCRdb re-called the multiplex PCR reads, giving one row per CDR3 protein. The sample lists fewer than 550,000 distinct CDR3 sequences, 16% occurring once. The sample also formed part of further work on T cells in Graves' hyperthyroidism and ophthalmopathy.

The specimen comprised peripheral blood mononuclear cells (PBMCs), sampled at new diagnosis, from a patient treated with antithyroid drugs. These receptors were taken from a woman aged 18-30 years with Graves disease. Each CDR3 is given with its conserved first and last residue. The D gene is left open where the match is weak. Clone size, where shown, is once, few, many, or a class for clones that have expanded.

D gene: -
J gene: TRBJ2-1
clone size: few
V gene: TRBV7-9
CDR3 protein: CASSASMNPYNEQFF
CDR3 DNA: TGTGCCAGCAGCGCGTCGATGAACCCCTACAATGAGCAGTTCTTC

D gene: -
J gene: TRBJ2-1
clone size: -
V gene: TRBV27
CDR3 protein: CASSLSFAERNEQFF
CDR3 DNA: TGTGCCAGCAGTTTATCATTTGCGGAGCGGAATGAGCAGTTCTTC

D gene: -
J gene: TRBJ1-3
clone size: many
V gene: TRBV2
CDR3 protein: CASNFGGYENTIYF
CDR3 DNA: TGTGCCAGCAATTTTGGAGGGTACGAGAACACCATATATTTT

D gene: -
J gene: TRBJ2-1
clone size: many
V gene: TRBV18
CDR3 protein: CASSPKGGLSNEQFF
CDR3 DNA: TGTGCCAGCTCACCCAAGGGTGGGCTTAGCAATGAGCAGTTCTTC

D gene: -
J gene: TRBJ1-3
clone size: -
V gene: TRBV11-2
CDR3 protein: CASSLVRTDTIYF
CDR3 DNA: TGTGCCAGCAGCTTAGTTCGGACAGACACCATATATTTT

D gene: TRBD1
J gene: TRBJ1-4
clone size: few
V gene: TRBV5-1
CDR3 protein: CASSLDQRGTGGEKLFF
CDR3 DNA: TGCGCCAGCAGCTTGGATCAGCGGGGGACAGGGGGTGAAAAACTGTTTTTT

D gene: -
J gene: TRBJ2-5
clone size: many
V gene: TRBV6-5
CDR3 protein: CASSYGRFQETQYF
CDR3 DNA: TGTGCCAGCAGTTACGGACGGTTCCAAGAGACCCAGTACTTC

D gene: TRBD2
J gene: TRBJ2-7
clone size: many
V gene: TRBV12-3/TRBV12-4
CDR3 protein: CASSLFGTSWYEQYF
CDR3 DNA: TGTGCCAGCAGTTTATTCGGGACTAGCTGGTACGAGCAGTACTTC

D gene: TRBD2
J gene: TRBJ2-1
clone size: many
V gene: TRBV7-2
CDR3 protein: CASSTRGEGEQFF
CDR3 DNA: TGTGCCAGCAGCACTCGCGGGGAGGGTGAGCAGTTCTTC

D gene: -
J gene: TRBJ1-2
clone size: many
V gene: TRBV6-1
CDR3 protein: CASTVEKDDHYGYTF
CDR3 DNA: TGTGCCAGCACTGTAGAGAAGGACGATCACTATGGCTACACCTTC

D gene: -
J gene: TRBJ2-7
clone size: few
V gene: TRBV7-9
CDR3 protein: CASSLALSGYEQYF
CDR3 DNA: TGTGCCAGCAGCTTAGCGCTCTCAGGCTACGAGCAGTACTTC

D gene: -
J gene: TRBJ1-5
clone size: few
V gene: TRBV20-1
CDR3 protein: CSARDEGLGPQHF
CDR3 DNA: TGCAGTGCTAGAGATGAGGGACTCGGGCCCCAGCATTTT

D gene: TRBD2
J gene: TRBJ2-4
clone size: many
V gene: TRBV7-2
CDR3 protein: CASSLRGLAGDGAKNIQYF
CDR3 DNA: TGTGCCAGCAGCTTACGAGGACTAGCGGGAGATGGGGCCAAAAACATTCAGTACTTC

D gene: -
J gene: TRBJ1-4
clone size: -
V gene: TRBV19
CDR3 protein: CASSISGQNEKLFF
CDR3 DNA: TGTGCCAGTAGTATTTCCGGACAGAATGAAAAACTGTTTTTT